The source of this T cell receptor (beta chain) is a study of blood T cell repertoires in COVID-19. On the study more broadly: Sample material is recorded as cDNA or gDNA derived from T cells, B-cell-depleted T cells, or PBMCs.

The CDR3 runs 16 residues. As processed by the authors: From reference gene primer amplification, estimates of nucleated cell counts were derived. Data came from immunoSEQ multiplex PCR; TCRdb stores just in-frame clones and leaves some out. V and J calls and clone size are those listed in that table; D and trimming were worked out from the DNA. Found here are 250,000 to 300,000 clones, approximately 91% of them singletons; the top ten hold 2.3%. Everyone who took part was about 18 to 90 years old, and they came from about 25 US areas. The study assigned cohorts using participant-reported clinical history.

The sample comprised PBMCs or T cells enriched from blood (not recorded which). The receptor's source is a woman aged 40 to 55 with acute COVID-19. The chain employs TRBV21-1 and TRBJ2-5; the table's D call TRBD2 went unverified against the DNA. TRBV21-1 is designated a pseudogene. In nucleotides, the CDR3 is TGTGCCAGCAGCAAAAAGAAACTAGCGGACCAAGAGACCCAGTACTTC. This sequence encodes CASSKKKLADQETQYF.